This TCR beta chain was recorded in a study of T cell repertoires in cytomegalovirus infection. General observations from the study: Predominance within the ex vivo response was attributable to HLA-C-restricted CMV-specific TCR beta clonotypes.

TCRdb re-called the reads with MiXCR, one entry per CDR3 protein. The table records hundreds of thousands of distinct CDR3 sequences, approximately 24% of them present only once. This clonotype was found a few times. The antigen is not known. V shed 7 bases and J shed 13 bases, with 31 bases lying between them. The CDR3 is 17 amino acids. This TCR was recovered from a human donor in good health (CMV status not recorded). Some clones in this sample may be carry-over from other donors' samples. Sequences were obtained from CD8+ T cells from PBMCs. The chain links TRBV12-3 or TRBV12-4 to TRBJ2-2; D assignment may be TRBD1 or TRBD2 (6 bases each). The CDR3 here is CASTPPTGGGFSKPLFF. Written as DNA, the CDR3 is TGTGCCAGCACCCCACCGACAGGTGGGGGGTTTTCGAAGCCGCTGTTTTTT.